This passage covers 19 T cell receptor beta chains from one sample sequenced in a study of cytomegalovirus exposure and HLA in healthy donors. The PCR ran on 60 Vbeta and 13 Jbeta primers. Profiled with immunoSEQ multiplex PCR; TCRdb holds only in-frame clones, not every one. The sample lists roughly 130,000 clones; approximately 68% were seen once. Sequenced input: PBMCs. The receptor source for this set is a man aged 25-45 years in good health and CMV-seropositive.

The chain recombines TRBV7-9 with TRBJ2-1; D possibly corresponds to TRBD1 (5 bases). V lost 5 bases to trimming and J lost 2 bases, with 13 bases between them. Germline V gene data show CDR1 as SEHNR and CDR2 as FQNEAQ (reference sequence). CDR3 length: 15 residues. The CDR3 protein is CASSLTQGTYNEQFF. The CDR3 DNA reads TGTGCCAGCAGCCTCACCCAGGGCACCTACAATGAGCAGTTCTTC.

This chain uses TRBV19 with TRBJ2-5; tentatively, D is TRBD2 (6 bases). The germline V gene encodes CDR1 LNHDA and CDR2 SQIVND (reference sequence). The CDR3 has 15 residues. V was trimmed by 4 bases and J by 1 base, leaving 13 bases between them. CDR3 DNA: TGTGCCAGTAGTAGGGCGGGACTCGCCCAAGAGACCCAGTACTTC. Encoded protein: CASSRAGLAQETQYF.

The chain carries TRBV5-1 and TRBJ2-5, with 9 bases aligning to TRBD2. The junction had 8 bases not matched to a gene; V was cut back by 7 bases and J by 4 bases. In germline, CDR1 is SGHRS, CDR2 YFSETQ. This CDR3 contains 14 residues. The CDR3 protein is CASATIAGAETQYF. DNA of the CDR3: TGCGCCAGCGCAACCATAGCGGGAGCAGAGACCCAGTACTTC.

This chain links TRBV7-9 with TRBJ2-1; 7 bases are shared with TRBD2. The CDR3 covers 16 residues. CDR1 SEHNR and CDR2 FQNEAQ come from the germline V gene (reference sequence). V dropped 0 bases and J dropped 2; count of bases not matched to a gene: 4. The CDR3 here is CASSLASAGAYNEQFF. CDR3 coding DNA: TGTGCCAGCAGCTTAGCGTCGGCGGGGGCCTACAATGAGCAGTTCTTC. Based on the CDR3 plus reference TRBV7-9 and TRBJ2-1, the full variable domain is DTGVSQNPRHKITKRGQNVTFRCDPISEHNRLYWYRQTLGQGPEFLTYFQNEAQLEKSRLLSDRFSAERPKGSFSTLEIQRTEQGDSAMYLCASSLASAGAYNEQFFGPGTRLTVL.

The chain carries TRBV19 and TRBJ2-7, with TRBD2 matching over 8 bases. The CDR3 has 14 residues. V was pared by 5 bases and J by 5 bases, with 8 bases of the junction left unmatched. Germline loops: CDR1 LNHDA, CDR2 SQIVND (reference sequence). CDR3 sequence: CASSGLAGLHEQYF. DNA of the CDR3: TGTGCCAGTAGTGGCCTAGCGGGTCTCCACGAGCAGTACTTC.

On this clone: A junction end diverges from the germline sequence, so it may reflect a read error. Other DNA sequences of this sample code for an identical CDR3. V usage is TRBV15 and J usage is TRBJ2-5; a weak D match, TRBD2 (6 bases). The germline V gene encodes CDR1 LNHNV and CDR2 YYDKDF (reference sequence). The CDR3 covers 15 residues. The DNA of the CDR3 is TGTGCCACTAGCAGAGATCGGGGGTTGGGGGAGACCCAGTACTTC. It specifies CATSRDRGLGETQYF. Full variable domain (missing parts from reference TRBV15 and TRBJ2-5): DAMVIQNPRYQVTQFGKPVTLSCSQTLNHNVMYWYQQKSSQAPKLLFHYYDKDFNNEADTPDNFQSRRPNTSFCFLDIRSPGLGDTAMYLCATSRDRGLGETQYFGPGTRLLVL.

The chain couples TRBV4-1 to TRBJ2-1, with D possibly matching TRBD2 (6 bases). There are 16 residues in the CDR3. Germline loops: CDR1 MGHRA, CDR2 YSYEKL. V was cut by 2 bases and J by 7 bases, with 18 bases left in between. The CDR3 sequence: CASSQPGATRGNEQFF. The CDR3 coding sequence is TGCGCCAGCAGCCAACCGGGAGCGACTCGCGGAAATGAGCAGTTCTTC.

The sample holds a few counts of this clone. Other DNA sequences from this sample encode an identical CDR3 as well. The genes are TRBV10-3 and TRBJ2-3; 7 nucleotides match TRBD2. With 9 bases clipped from V and 0 bases from J, the junction kept 6 bases outside the gene matches. Germline V gene sequence: CDR1 ENHRY, CDR2 SYGVKD. There are 14 residues in the CDR3. This chain's CDR3 is CAIRGGGSTDTQYF. The CDR3 DNA is TGTGCCATAAGGGGCGGGGGAAGCACAGATACGCAGTATTTT.

The chain joins TRBV28 to TRBJ2-2; D is undetermined. Germline values: CDR1 MDHEN, CDR2 SYDVKM. This CDR3 is 15 amino acids long. V was cut by 8 bases and J by 1 base, with 14 bases left in between. The CDR3 DNA follows: TGTGCCAGCCGGAGTGAAGGCTGGAACACCGGGGAGCTGTTTTTT. Amino acids: CASRSEGWNTGELFF. The whole variable domain, filled in from reference TRBV28 and TRBJ2-2, reads DVKVTQSSRYLVKRTGEKVFLECVQDMDHENMFWYRQDPGLGLRLIYFSYDVKMKEKGDIPEGYSVSREKKERFSLILESASTNQTSMYLCASRSEGWNTGELFFGEGSRLTVL.

This clone was picked up one time. The chain carries TRBV7-2 and TRBJ1-2; no clear D gene. V gave up 4 bases and J gave up 2 bases, with 5 bases separating them. Germline CDR1 is SGHTA and CDR2 is FQGNSA. The CDR3 has 12 amino acids. The CDR3 reads CASSSYNYGYTF. In DNA form, the CDR3 reads TGTGCCAGCAGCTCCTACAACTATGGCTACACCTTC. Based on the CDR3 plus reference TRBV7-2 and TRBJ1-2, the full variable domain is GAGVSQSPSNKVTEKGKDVELRCDPISGHTALYWYRQSLGQGLEFLIYFQGNSAPDKSGLPSDRFSAERTGGSVSTLTIQRTQQEDSAVYLCASSSYNYGYTFGSGTRLTVV.

This clone was found once. The J gene is TRBJ2-7, the V gene TRBV7-8, with 7 bases fitting TRBD1. This CDR3 region has 17 residues. CDR1 is SGHVS and CDR2 is FQNEAQ in the germline V gene. The V and J ends lost 5 bases and 3 bases, in that order; junction bases with no gene match: 16. The CDR3 sequence is CASSLYLDRNRGYEQYF. The CDR3 nucleotides read TGTGCCAGCAGCCTCTACCTCGATAGAAACAGGGGCTACGAGCAGTACTTC.

CDR3 in amino acids: CASSLGAGGYIGEQFF. The CDR3 DNA is TGTGCCAGCAGCTTAGGAGCGGGAGGGTACATCGGTGAGCAGTTCTTC. The chain recombines TRBV7-8 with TRBJ2-1, with TRBD2 matching over 10 bases. The ends lost 1 base at V and 9 bases at J; junction bases unmatched: 9. Germline V gene sequence: CDR1 SGHVS, CDR2 FQNEAQ. The CDR3 runs to 16 residues.

The J gene is TRBJ1-2, the V gene TRBV23-1; no definite D call. TRBV23-1 qualifies as an ORF whose function is uncertain. CDR3 length equals 18 residues. With 2 bases removed from V and 0 bases from J, the gap between germline ends came to 19 bases. In DNA form, the CDR3 reads TGCGCCAGCAGTCAACCCAACGCGGGCGGGCCCGCTAACTATGGCTACACCTTC. Protein product: CASSQPNAGGPANYGYTF.

The chain employs TRBV7-9 and TRBJ1-1; D is unresolved. The V end lost 5 bases, the J end lost 4 bases, and 11 bases lay between the germline ends. Per germline, CDR1 SEHNR and CDR2 FQNEAQ (reference sequence). This CDR3 is 13 amino acids long. The CDR3 here is CASSPSGITEAFF. In nucleotides, the CDR3 is TGTGCCAGCAGCCCCTCAGGAATCACTGAAGCTTTCTTT.

In its sample, this clone was seen a few times. The genes are TRBV5-1 and TRBJ2-1; 8 bases map to TRBD2. This CDR3 has 15 residues. CDR1 and CDR2 from the germline V gene are SGHRS and YFSETQ. V shed 4 bases and J 4 bases; nucleotides not matched to a gene: 7. CDR3 sequence: CASSGTSGAYNEQFF. As DNA, the CDR3 is TGCGCCAGCAGCGGAACTAGCGGAGCTTACAATGAGCAGTTCTTC. The whole variable domain, filled in from reference TRBV5-1 and TRBJ2-1, reads KAGVTQTPRYLIKTRGQQVTLSCSPISGHRSVSWYQQTPGQGLQFLFEYFSETQRNKGNFPGRFSGRQFSNSRSEMNVSTLELGDSALYLCASSGTSGAYNEQFFGPGTRLTVL.

The chain recombines TRBV29-1 with TRBJ1-1; no clear D gene. V was shortened by 3 bases and J by 9 bases, with 14 bases between the two germline ends. Germline V gives CDR1 SQVTM, CDR2 ANQGSEA. The CDR3 sequence is 12 residues long. CDR3 loop: CSVEGLGLQAFF. The CDR3 nucleotides are TGCAGCGTTGAGGGATTAGGACTACAAGCTTTCTTT. The entire variable domain, with the rest obtained from reference TRBV29-1 and TRBJ1-1, is as follows: SAVISQKPSRDICQRGTSLTIQCQVDSQVTMMFWYRQQPGQSLTLIATANQGSEATYESGFVIDKFPISRPNLTFSTLTVSNMSPEDSSIYLCSVEGLGLQAFFGQGTRLTVV.

This clone showed up just once. This chain uses TRBV7-2 with TRBJ1-2; D possibly corresponds to TRBD1 (6 bases). The germline V gene has CDR1 SGHTA and CDR2 FQGNSA. V was trimmed by 5 bases and J by 5 bases, leaving 15 bases between them. There are 14 residues in the CDR3. The CDR3 region has the DNA TGTGCCAGCAGCAGCCACAGGGCTCCTTATGGCTACACCTTC. Translated: CASSSHRAPYGYTF. The variable domain in full, completed from reference TRBV7-2 and TRBJ1-2, reads GAGVSQSPSNKVTEKGKDVELRCDPISGHTALYWYRQSLGQGLEFLIYFQGNSAPDKSGLPSDRFSAERTGGSVSTLTIQRTQQEDSAVYLCASSSHRAPYGYTFGSGTRLTVV.

The chain joins TRBV6-5 to TRBJ2-7; weak D call: TRBD2 (6 bases). V was trimmed by 6 bases and J by 3 bases, leaving 15 bases between them. Germline CDR1 MNHEY, CDR2 SVGAGI. This CDR3 contains 14 residues. The CDR3 bases are TGTGCCAGCAGAGCCGCCCTGGGGGGCTACGAGCAGTACTTC. Residues: CASRAALGGYEQYF.

The chain recombines TRBV5-1 with TRBJ2-1, with D possibly being TRBD2 (5 bases). Looked up from germline, CDR1 is SGHRS and CDR2 is YFSETQ. V shed 4 bases and J shed 1 base, with 15 bases lying between them. The CDR3 sequence is 16 residues long. The CDR3 sequence is CASSLRGEGSYNEQFF. CDR3 sequence (DNA): TGCGCCAGCAGCCTCAGAGGAGAGGGTTCCTACAATGAGCAGTTCTTC.